This is a list of T cell receptor beta chains from one sample in a study of shared clonotypes between healthy human individuals. Libraries were prepared by immunoSEQ multiplex PCR; TCRdb keeps only in-frame clonotypes and omits some of them. Of just over 2,000,000 clones in the sample, 85% to 95% were seen once. The sample comprised naive CD4+ T cells sorted from blood. The source of these receptors is a man between 18 and 35 years old in good health. Each CDR3 is given with its conserved first and last residue. D genes are given only for firm matches. Size values are once, few and many counts, or a class for expanded clones, and some rows have none.

V gene,D gene,clone size,J gene,CDR3 DNA,CDR3 protein
TRBV6-5,NA,NA,TRBJ2-7,TGTGCCAGCAGTTACTCTGCGCAGGGGTCCTACGAGCAGTACTTC,CASSYSAQGSYEQYF
TRBV18,TRBD1,NA,TRBJ2-3,TGTGCCAGCTCACCTACCGGGACAGGGGCAGATACGCAGTATTTT,CASSPTGTGADTQYF
TRBV2,NA,NA,TRBJ1-6,TGTGCCAGCAGTGAACAGGGAAGTTGGAATTCACCCCTCCACTTT,CASSEQGSWNSPLHF
TRBV10-2,NA,NA,TRBJ2-3,TGCGCCAGGAACTGGGGCGGCAGGGGTGTTTTAGGAGATACGCAGTATTTT,CARNWGGRGVLGDTQYF
TRBV7-9,NA,NA,TRBJ1-2,TGTGCCAGCAGCTTAGATACTGTGTTTTTTAACTATGGCTACACCTTC,CASSLDTVFFNYGYTF
TRBV7-2,NA,NA,TRBJ1-1,TGTGCCAGCAGCTTAGCGTTTGGTTGGGGGGAGACTGAAGCTTTCTTT,CASSLAFGWGETEAFF
TRBV7-8,NA,NA,TRBJ2-2,TGTGCCAGCAACCAAGTGGGAGGGGAGCTGTTTTTT,CASNQVGGELFF
TRBV7-2,NA,NA,TRBJ2-4,TGTGCCAGCAGCTTCCCCCGCGGGGAGCGGGCCAAAAACATTCAGTACTTC,CASSFPRGERAKNIQYF
TRBV28,NA,NA,TRBJ1-1,TGTGCCAGCAGTTTATCGCCGGTAAAAGAAGCTTTCTTT,CASSLSPVKEAFF
TRBV30,NA,NA,TRBJ1-3,TGTGCCTGGACGACCAGGGGATCTGGAAACACCATATATTTT,CAWTTRGSGNTIYF
TRBV6-5,TRBD1,NA,TRBJ2-2,TGTGCCAGCAGCTACGACAGGGGCAGTGGCACCGGGGAGCTGTTTTTT,CASSYDRGSGTGELFF
TRBV18,NA,NA,TRBJ2-7,TGTGCCAGCTCACCACAATCATTAGGCTACGAGCAGTACTTC,CASSPQSLGYEQYF
TRBV5-1,NA,NA,TRBJ1-6,TGCGCCAGCAGCTTGTCGCAGGGTGGGAATTCACCCCTCCACTTT,CASSLSQGGNSPLHF
TRBV28,NA,NA,TRBJ1-4,TGTGCCAGTTTGGGTACGTTGGGGGCAACTAATGAAAAACTGTTTTTT,CASLGTLGATNEKLFF
TRBV28,TRBD1,NA,TRBJ1-6,TGTGCCAGCAGTTTGATGGCACAGGGGGGTAATTCACCCCTCCACTTT,CASSLMAQGGNSPLHF
TRBV30,NA,NA,TRBJ2-7,TGTGCCTGGAGTGGATGGGCGAATAGCGAGCAGTACTTC,CAWSGWANSEQYF
TRBV9,NA,once,TRBJ1-6,TGTGCCAGCAGCGTAGGAGGGGCTGCGAGAACCGATTCACCCCTCCACTTT,CASSVGGAARTDSPLHF
TRBV19,NA,NA,TRBJ2-3,TGTGCCAGTAGTACCTGGCCTAGCACAGATACGCAGTATTTT,CASSTWPSTDTQYF
TRBV18,NA,NA,TRBJ1-5,TGTGCCAGCTCACCACCGTCCGGGGGCTGGCAGCCCCAGCATTTT,CASSPPSGGWQPQHF
TRBV4-3,NA,NA,TRBJ1-4,TGCGCCAGCGCCCAGCAACTTAATGAAAAACTGTTTTTT,CASAQQLNEKLFF
TRBV7-7,NA,NA,TRBJ2-7,TGTGCTAGCAGCTGGAGTGGAGCCCGCGAGCAGTACTTC,CASSWSGAREQYF
TRBV9,NA,NA,TRBJ2-3,TGTGCCAGCAGCGACGGGATTGAGTCAGATACGCAGTATTTT,CASSDGIESDTQYF
TRBV28,NA,NA,TRBJ1-5,TGTGCCAGCAGTTCGGACAGCCAGCCCCAGCATTTT,CASSSDSQPQHF
TRBV2,NA,NA,TRBJ1-2,TGTGCCAGCAGTGGCCAGGGTGGTGCTGGCTACACCTTC,CASSGQGGAGYTF
TRBV7-7,TRBD1,once,TRBJ2-7,TGTGCTAGCAGCTTAGGGGACAGGGACGAGCAGTACTTC,CASSLGDRDEQYF
TRBV9,TRBD2,NA,TRBJ2-1,TGTGCCAGCAGCGAAGCGGGAGACGGCTCCTACAATGAGCAGTTCTTC,CASSEAGDGSYNEQFF
TRBV28,NA,NA,TRBJ1-2,TGTGCCAGCAGTCCCCTCGGCAGCTCTGATAACTATGGCTACACCTTC,CASSPLGSSDNYGYTF